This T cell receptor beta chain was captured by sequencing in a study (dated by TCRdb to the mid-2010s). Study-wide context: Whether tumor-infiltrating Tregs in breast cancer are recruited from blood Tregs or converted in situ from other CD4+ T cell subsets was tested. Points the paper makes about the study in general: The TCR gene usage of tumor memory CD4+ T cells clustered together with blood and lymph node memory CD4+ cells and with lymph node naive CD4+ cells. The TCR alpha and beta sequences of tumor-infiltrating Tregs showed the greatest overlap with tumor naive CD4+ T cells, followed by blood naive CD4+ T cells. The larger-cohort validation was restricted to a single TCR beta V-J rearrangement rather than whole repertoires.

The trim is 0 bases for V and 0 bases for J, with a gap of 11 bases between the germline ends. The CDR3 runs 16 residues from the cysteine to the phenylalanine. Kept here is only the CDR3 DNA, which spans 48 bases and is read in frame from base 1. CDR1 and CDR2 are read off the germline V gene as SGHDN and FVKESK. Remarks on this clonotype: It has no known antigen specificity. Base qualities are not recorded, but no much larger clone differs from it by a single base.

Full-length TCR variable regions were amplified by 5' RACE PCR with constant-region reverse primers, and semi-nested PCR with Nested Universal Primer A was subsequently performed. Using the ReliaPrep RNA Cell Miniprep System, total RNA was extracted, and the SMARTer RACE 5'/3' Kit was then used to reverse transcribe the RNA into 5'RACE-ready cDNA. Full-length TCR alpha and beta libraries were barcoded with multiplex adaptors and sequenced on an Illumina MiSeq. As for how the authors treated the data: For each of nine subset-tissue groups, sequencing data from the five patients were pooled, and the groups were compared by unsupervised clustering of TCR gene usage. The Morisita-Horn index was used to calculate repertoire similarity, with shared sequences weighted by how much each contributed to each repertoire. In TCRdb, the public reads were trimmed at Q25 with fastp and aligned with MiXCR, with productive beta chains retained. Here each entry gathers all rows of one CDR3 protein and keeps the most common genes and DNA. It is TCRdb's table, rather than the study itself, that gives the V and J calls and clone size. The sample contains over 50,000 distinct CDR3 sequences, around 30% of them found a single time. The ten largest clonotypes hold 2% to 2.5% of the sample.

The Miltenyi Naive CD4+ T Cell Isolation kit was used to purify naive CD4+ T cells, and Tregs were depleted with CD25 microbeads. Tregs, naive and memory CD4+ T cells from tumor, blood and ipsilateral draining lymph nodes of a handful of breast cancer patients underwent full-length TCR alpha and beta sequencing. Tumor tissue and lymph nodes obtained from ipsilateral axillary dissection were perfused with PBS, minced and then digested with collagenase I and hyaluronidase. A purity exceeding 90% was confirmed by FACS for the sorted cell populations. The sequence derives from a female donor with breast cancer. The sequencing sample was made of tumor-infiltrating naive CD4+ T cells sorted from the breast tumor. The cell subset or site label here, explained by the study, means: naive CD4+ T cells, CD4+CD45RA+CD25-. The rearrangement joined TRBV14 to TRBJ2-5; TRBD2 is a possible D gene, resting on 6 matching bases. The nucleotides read TGTGCCAGCAGCCAAGACGCGGGACTTAACCAAGAGACCCAGTACTTC. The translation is CASSQDAGLNQETQYF.